The clone carrying this TCR beta chain was picked up a small number of times. Antigen specificity is unknown. This sample is part of a study of T cell repertoires in cytomegalovirus infection. About the study: It can be stated that public TCR beta signatures indicated CMV infection as well as a matching HLA type.

One entry per CDR3 protein results from TCRdb running MiXCR on the reads. Of fewer than 550,000 distinct CDR3 sequences listed, 26% were seen once; the top ten hold approximately 13%. Findings of the study overall: HLA-C-restricted CMV-specific TCR beta clonotypes were dominant in the ex vivo response. Cumulative public TCR beta family frequency identified CMV carriers with the relevant HLA.

The receptor comes from a human donor in good health (CMV status not recorded). Some clones in this sample may be carry-over from other donors' samples. Source material: PBMCs.

DNA for the CDR3: TGTGCCAGCAGGATCGGACAGGGGGCAACTGGGGCCAACGTCCTGACTTTC. Translating gives CASRIGQGATGANVLTF. This sequence joins TRBV28 and TRBJ2-6; 11 bases fit TRBD1. CDR1 and CDR2 from the germline V gene are MDHEN and SYDVKM. Germline trimming cut 6 bases from V and 2 bases from J; bases unmatched to any gene: 6. This CDR3 spans 17 amino acids. Filled out from reference TRBV28 and TRBJ2-6, the complete variable domain reads DVKVTQSSRYLVKRTGEKVFLECVQDMDHENMFWYRQDPGLGLRLIYFSYDVKMKEKGDIPEGYSVSREKKERFSLILESASTNQTSMYLCASRIGQGATGANVLTFGAGSRLTVL.